Below, 23 T cell receptor beta chains from the same sample are listed, as sequenced in a study of blood T cell repertoires in COVID-19. The data were produced by immunoSEQ multiplex PCR, yet TCRdb's version contains in-frame clones alone and is incomplete. Of about 100,000 clones in the sample, 80% were seen once. The sequenced sample was peripheral blood. These receptors were taken from a woman in her sixties or seventies with acute or convalescent COVID-19.

This clone turned up a few times. The chain couples TRBV30 to TRBJ2-5, with 10 bases fitting TRBD2. Germline V gene lookup returns CDR1 GTSNPN and CDR2 SVGIG (reference sequence). The CDR3 length is 13 residues. The trim removed 5 bases at V and 2 bases at J, leaving 2 bases unmatched. The CDR3 here is CAWGAGGQETQYF. Here the CDR3 DNA reads TGTGCCTGGGGAGCGGGGGGGCAAGAGACCCAGTACTTC.

The gene calls are TRBV11-2 and TRBJ2-3; 8 bases fit TRBD1. With V trimmed by 5 bases and J by 4 bases, 5 bases remained unmatched. This CDR3 contains 14 residues. In germline, CDR1 is SGHAT, CDR2 FQNNGV. The CDR3 loop is CASSTDRGADTQYF. The CDR3 region has the DNA TGTGCCAGCAGCACCGACAGGGGTGCAGATACGCAGTATTTT.

In its sample, this clone was seen a few times. The chain links TRBV13 to TRBJ1-6; 7 bases are shared with TRBD1. The ends lost 5 bases at V and 0 bases at J; junction bases unmatched: 7. Germline V gives CDR1 PRHDT, CDR2 FYEKMQ (reference sequence). The CDR3 spans 17 residues. The CDR3 sequence is CASSLRQGGSYNSPLHF. Written as DNA, the CDR3 is TGTGCCAGCAGCCTGAGACAGGGAGGCTCCTATAATTCACCCCTCCACTTT.

This clone was seen once. This chain uses TRBV19 with TRBJ2-3; 7 positions match TRBD1. This CDR3 is 17 amino acids long. Germline CDR1 LNHDA, CDR2 SQIVND (reference sequence). J was trimmed by 5 bases and V by 1 base; bases with no gene match: 12. The CDR3 loop is CASSIGTGARSRDTQYF. DNA for the CDR3: TGTGCCAGTAGTATAGGTACAGGGGCCAGAAGTAGAGATACGCAGTATTTT. Full variable domain (missing parts from reference TRBV19 and TRBJ2-3): DGGITQSPKYLFRKEGQNVTLSCEQNLNHDAMYWYRQDPGQGLRLIYYSQIVNDFQKGDIAEGYSVSREKKESFPLTVTSAQKNPTAFYLCASSIGTGARSRDTQYFGPGTRLTVL.

V is TRBV13 and J is TRBJ1-1; TRBD1 matches 7 bases. The V and J ends lost 3 bases and 3 bases, in that order; junction bases with no gene match: 7. CDR3 length: 15 amino acids. Germline CDR1 reads PRHDT; CDR2 reads FYEKMQ (reference sequence). CDR3 sequence: CASSFTGEGDTEAFF. In nucleotides, the CDR3 is TGTGCCAGCAGCTTCACAGGGGAAGGGGACACTGAAGCTTTCTTT.

This chain uses TRBV11-2 with TRBJ2-5; possibly TRBD2 for D (7 bases). This CDR3 spans 14 amino acids. The germline CDR1 and CDR2 sequences are SGHAT and FQNNGV. V was cut by 4 bases and J by 5 bases, with 14 bases left in between. CDR3 DNA sequence: TGTGCCAGCAGCTATACCCGGGGGGCGGAGACCCAGTACTTC. Translating gives CASSYTRGAETQYF.

The chain is built from TRBV7-2 and TRBJ2-3, with D possibly matching TRBD1 (5 bases). V was clipped by 1 base and J by 1 base, with 9 bases between them. Germline loops: CDR1 SGHTA, CDR2 FQGNSA. The CDR3 contains 15 residues. CDR3 amino acids: CASSLVGAGTDTQYF. Written as DNA, the CDR3 is TGTGCCAGCAGCTTAGTTGGGGCCGGCACAGATACGCAGTATTTT.

The V call is TRBV12-3 or TRBV12-4, the J call TRBJ1-3; D remains unclear. This CDR3 has 12 amino acids. The ends were cut back, 8 bases at V and 4 bases at J, with 9 bases in the middle. The CDR3 DNA is TGTGCCAGCTCTGGCTTGGGAAACACCATATATTTT. This translates into CASSGLGNTIYF.

J is TRBJ1-1 and V is TRBV9; D might be TRBD1 (5 bases). The V end was cut by 1 base, the J end by 4 bases, with 17 bases between. The germline V gene encodes CDR1 SGDLS and CDR2 YYNGEE. This CDR3 spans 16 amino acids. The CDR3 is CASSVNEQALGTEAFF. For the CDR3, the DNA is TGTGCCAGCAGCGTAAACGAACAGGCGCTCGGCACTGAAGCTTTCTTT.

This clone was picked up one time. The chain has TRBV5-1 and TRBJ2-5, with 8 bases that match TRBD1. V gave up 4 bases and J gave up 0 bases; unmatched junction bases: 8. The CDR3 is 16 amino acids. Germline CDR1 reads SGHRS; CDR2 reads YFSETQ. CDR3 nucleotide sequence: TGCGCCAGCAGCCCTTCGACAGGGGCACACCAAGAGACCCAGTACTTC. This codes for CASSPSTGAHQETQYF.

This chain links TRBV18 with TRBJ1-1, with D possibly being TRBD1 (6 bases). Trimming cost V 5 bases and J 4 bases, with 8 bases left between them. This CDR3 contains 12 residues. In germline, CDR1 is KGHSH, CDR2 LQKENI. The CDR3 DNA reads TGTGCCAGCTCATCGGACAGCACTGAAGCTTTCTTT. This sequence encodes CASSSDSTEAFF.

The chain joins TRBV19 to TRBJ2-7; maybe TRBD1 (5 bases). V lost 1 base and J lost 6, with 13 bases in between. The CDR3 extends over 14 amino acids. Germline V lookup: CDR1 LNHDA, CDR2 SQIVND (reference sequence). In DNA form, the CDR3 reads TGTGCCAGTAGTATAGCCAGGGTAGCCTCCGAGCAGTACTTC. This gives the protein CASSIARVASEQYF.

The count of this clone is one. The chain combines TRBV5-4 with TRBJ2-5; D gene ambiguous. Germline V gene data show CDR1 as SGHNT and CDR2 as YYREEE (reference sequence). Deletions cut 4 bases from V and 1 base from J, with 8 bases between. CDR3 length equals 13 residues. CDR3 residues: CASSGPVQETQYF. CDR3 sequence (DNA): TGTGCCAGCAGCGGGCCCGTCCAAGAGACCCAGTACTTC.

V and J are TRBV30 and TRBJ2-3, with TRBD2 matching over 8 bases. After removal of 0 bases from V and 6 bases from J, the junction contained 8 bases not matched to a gene. The CDR3 loop spans 15 amino acids. CDR1 GTSNPN and CDR2 SVGIG come from the germline V gene (reference sequence). The CDR3, as DNA: TGTGCCTGGAGTGTACTGGCGGGGGGCAGGGATACGCAGTATTTT. Protein product: CAWSVLAGGRDTQYF.

The chain joins TRBV2 to TRBJ2-3; the D gene is possibly TRBD2 (6 bases). Per germline, CDR1 SNHLY and CDR2 FYNNEI. This CDR3 is 14 amino acids long. V lost 4 bases and J lost 0, with 8 bases in between. The CDR3 sequence is CASSVAASTDTQYF. The CDR3 region has the DNA TGTGCCAGCAGTGTAGCGGCTAGCACAGATACGCAGTATTTT. Filled out from reference TRBV2 and TRBJ2-3, the complete variable domain reads EPEVTQTPSHQVTQMGQEVILRCVPISNHLYFYWYRQILGQKVEFLVSFYNNEISEKSEIFDDQFSVERPDGSNFTLKIRSTKLEDSAMYFCASSVAASTDTQYFGPGTRLTVL.

The chain joins TRBV6-4 to TRBJ1-1, with D tentatively TRBD1 (5 bases). The germline V and J ends were trimmed by 6 bases and 2 bases, with 10 bases remaining between them. This CDR3 region has 13 residues. Germline V gene data show CDR1 as MRHNA and CDR2 as SNTAGT. The DNA of the CDR3 is TGTGCCAGCAGCGAACAGGAAAACACTGAAGCTTTCTTT. Its protein product is CASSEQENTEAFF.

The table lists this clone with a few counts. This rearrangement joins TRBV29-1 to TRBJ1-1, with D maybe TRBD1 (6 bases). The CDR3 loop spans 12 amino acids. V shed 7 bases and J shed 0 bases, with 9 bases lying between them. Per the germline V gene, CDR1 is SQVTM and CDR2 is ANQGSEA. The chain's CDR3 is CSGGQMNTEAFF. The CDR3 region has the DNA TGCAGCGGTGGACAGATGAACACTGAAGCTTTCTTT.

This clone was picked up one time. The chain links TRBV27 to TRBJ2-2, with 7 nucleotides matching TRBD1. J was trimmed by 1 base and V by 6 bases; bases with no gene match: 5. Germline loops: CDR1 MNHEY, CDR2 SMNVEV (reference sequence). This CDR3 region has 15 residues. CDR3: CASSERGRNTGELFF. The CDR3 region has the DNA TGTGCCAGCAGCGAAAGGGGGCGGAACACCGGGGAGCTGTTTTTT.

The sample holds a few counts of this clone. The chain is built from TRBV6-5 and TRBJ1-3; tentatively, D is TRBD1 (6 bases). This CDR3 has 14 residues. Trimming removed 5 bases from V and 1 base from J, with 9 bases in between. From germline, CDR1 is MNHEY and CDR2 SVGAGI. The CDR3 DNA follows: TGTGCCAGCAGTCAACAGGGTTCTGGAAACACCATATATTTT. Its translation is CASSQQGSGNTIYF.

The chain is built from TRBV7-9 and TRBJ1-2; no firm D call. This CDR3 spans 14 amino acids. The V gene lost 1 base and the J gene lost 5 bases, with 11 bases spanning the gap. Germline V lookup: CDR1 SEHNR, CDR2 FQNEAQ (reference sequence). The CDR3 nucleotides are TGTGCCAGCAGCTTAGTACGAGGGTGGTATGGCTACACCTTC. Amino acid sequence: CASSLVRGWYGYTF.

The V gene is TRBV30, the J gene TRBJ2-3, with TRBD2 matching over 8 bases. CDR1 is GTSNPN, CDR2 SVGIG, per germline (reference sequence). V lost 6 bases, J lost 3 bases, and 11 bases stayed unmatched. CDR3 size: 15 residues. CDR3 in amino acids: CACPRGGGITDTQYF. Written as DNA, the CDR3 is TGTGCCTGCCCGAGGGGCGGGGGGATAACAGATACGCAGTATTTT.

The rearrangement uses TRBV5-1 and TRBJ1-1; TRBD1 agrees at 8 bases. Trimming removed 3 bases from V and 8 bases from J; junction bases left unmatched: 6. Germline lookup yields CDR1 SGHRS and CDR2 YFSETQ. The CDR3 runs 13 residues. In DNA, the CDR3 is TGCGCCAGCAGCTCAGGGACAGGAGGGGAAGCTTTCTTT. It specifies CASSSGTGGEAFF.

This clone is a singleton in its sample. The chain carries TRBV14 and TRBJ1-2, with a weak D call TRBD1 (6 bases). Trimming removed 4 bases from V and 4 bases from J, with 13 bases in between. This CDR3 is 14 amino acids long. The germline V gene encodes CDR1 SGHDN and CDR2 FVKESK. CDR3 sequence (DNA): TGTGCCAGCAGCCCCAGTCTAGGGGGCTATGGCTACACCTTC. Its translation: CASSPSLGGYGYTF.